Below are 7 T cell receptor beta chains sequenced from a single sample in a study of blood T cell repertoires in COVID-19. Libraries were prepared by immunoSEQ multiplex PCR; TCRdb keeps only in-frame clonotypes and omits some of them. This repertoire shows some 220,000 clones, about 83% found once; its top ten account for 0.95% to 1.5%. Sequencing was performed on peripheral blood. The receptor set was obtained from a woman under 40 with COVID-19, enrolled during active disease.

CDR3 sequence reads: CAWSMGEGQPQHF. The DNA for the CDR3 is TGTGCCTGGAGTATGGGGGAGGGTCAGCCCCAGCATTTT. This rearrangement joins TRBV30 to TRBJ1-5, with a possible D match to TRBD1 (5 bases). Germline V lookup: CDR1 GTSNPN, CDR2 SVGIG (reference sequence). The CDR3 is 13 amino acids. V was cut by 2 bases and J by 6 bases, with 11 bases left in between.

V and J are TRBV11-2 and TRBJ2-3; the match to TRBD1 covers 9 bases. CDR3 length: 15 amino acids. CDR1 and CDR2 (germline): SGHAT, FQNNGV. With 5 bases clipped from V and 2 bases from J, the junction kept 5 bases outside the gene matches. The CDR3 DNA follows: TGTGCCAGCAGCCCACAGGGGGCTGCCACAGATACGCAGTATTTT. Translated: CASSPQGAATDTQYF. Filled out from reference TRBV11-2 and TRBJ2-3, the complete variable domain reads EAGVAQSPRYKIIEKRQSVAFWCNPISGHATLYWYQQILGQGPKLLIQFQNNGVVDDSQLPKDRFSAERLKGVDSTLKIQPAKLEDSAVYLCASSPQGAATDTQYFGPGTRLTVL.

CDR3 coding DNA: TGTGCCAGCAGCTTAACTGAGACGGGTACGCAGTATTTT. Translation gives CASSLTETGTQYF. The rearrangement uses TRBV5-4 and TRBJ2-3, with no clear D. V was clipped by 2 bases and J by 8 bases, with 12 bases between them. The CDR3 is made up of 13 amino acids. Germline V CDR1 and CDR2: SGHNT, YYREEE (reference sequence).

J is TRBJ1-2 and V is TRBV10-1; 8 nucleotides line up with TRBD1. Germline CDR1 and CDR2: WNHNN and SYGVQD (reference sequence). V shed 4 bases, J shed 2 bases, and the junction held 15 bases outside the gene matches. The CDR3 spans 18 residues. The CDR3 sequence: CASSGRDRGLLLNYGYTF. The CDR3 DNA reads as TGCGCCAGCAGTGGGCGAGACAGGGGCCTACTACTCAACTATGGCTACACCTTC.

CDR3 loop: CASTGGQSTDTQYF. As DNA, the CDR3 is TGTGCCAGCACTGGGGGACAAAGCACAGATACGCAGTATTTT. The gene calls are TRBV25-1 and TRBJ2-3, with D possibly TRBD1 on 6 matching bases. The V end was cut by 7 bases, the J end by 0 bases, with 11 bases between. Germline V gene data show CDR1 as MGHDK and CDR2 as SYGVNS. The CDR3 is 14 residues long.

The CDR3 here is CSAGTSGGSSYNEQFF. The CDR3 bases are TGCAGCGCCGGGACTAGCGGGGGGAGCTCCTACAATGAGCAGTTCTTC. This chain joins TRBV29-1 and TRBJ2-1, with TRBD2 matching 15 bases. This CDR3 is built from 16 residues. The J segment lost 0 bases and the V segment lost 7 bases, leaving 4 bases of the junction unmatched. Germline-derived CDR1 and CDR2 are SQVTM and ANQGSEA.

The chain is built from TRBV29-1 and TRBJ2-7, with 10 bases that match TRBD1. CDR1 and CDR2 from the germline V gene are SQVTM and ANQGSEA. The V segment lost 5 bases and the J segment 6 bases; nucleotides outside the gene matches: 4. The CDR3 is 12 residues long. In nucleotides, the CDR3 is TGCAGCGTTACCGGACAGGGGGTCGAGCAGTACTTC. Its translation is CSVTGQGVEQYF.